This entry features one TCR beta chain sequence. The antigen is not known. The authors' processing: Junction-only sequences produced by ImmunoSEQ had no quality scores, so filtering differed. Clones were sequenced by immunoSEQ multiplex PCR, and TCRdb holds only the in-frame ones, with some missing. V and J calls and clone size follow that table, whereas D and trimming were derived from the DNA. The data contain 2,100,000 or so clones, roughly 95% of them seen just once; the ten biggest clones take up roughly 0.13%. Germline CDR1 MNHNS, CDR2 SASEGT. The CDR3 length is 15 residues. With 6 bases removed from V and 2 bases from J, the gap between germline ends came to 16 bases. This record comes from a study of shared clonotypes between healthy human individuals. Nashville, Tennessee was home to all donors, each a Caucasian adult. Findings and limits, study-wide: Researchers sampled only blood; tissue repertoires likely differ.

The clonotype was recovered from a man aged 18 to 29 in good health. The V call is TRBV6-1, the J call TRBJ2-5, with D perhaps matching TRBD1 (6 bases). Sequencing was carried out using naive CD4+ T cells sorted from blood. Subset defined: CD45RA+ positively selected. The CDR3 DNA reads as TGTGCCAGCAGGCAGTTACAGGGCGGTCAAGAGACCCAGTACTTC. This encodes CASRQLQGGQETQYF.